Listed here are 21 T cell receptor beta chains from one sample, sequenced in a study of Graves' ophthalmopathy and Graves' hyperthyroidism (dated by TCRdb to the late 2010s). TCRdb lists the instrument as Illumina HiSeq 2000. For repertoire sequencing, the TCR beta CDR3 regions were amplified from RNA transcripts. A first-round RT-PCR used HTBI primers with the Qiagen OneStep RT-PCR kit, followed by a second-round multiplex PCR, size selection and purification. Through fastp at Q25 and MiXCR, TCRdb rebuilt clones from the public reads, retaining in-frame beta chains. Here each entry gathers all rows of one CDR3 protein and keeps the most common genes and DNA. The sample records around 400,000 distinct CDR3 sequences, about 18% of which are singletons. The ten largest clones take up roughly 1.4% of the sample. Sequenced: peripheral blood. The source is a woman younger than 35 with Graves' ophthalmopathy. Donor details come from another sample of the same person, matched by shared clones.

The chain couples TRBV27 to TRBJ2-7, with 9 bases aligning to TRBD1. With 3 bases clipped from V and 2 bases from J, the junction kept 11 bases outside the gene matches. Germline CDR1 MNHEY, CDR2 SMNVEV (reference sequence). CDR3 length equals 17 residues. This chain's CDR3 is CASSLGVGDRATYEQYF. The CDR3 nucleotides are TGTGCCAGCAGTTTGGGGGTGGGGGACAGGGCCACCTACGAGCAGTACTTC.

This clonotype came up many times. The J gene is TRBJ1-4, the V gene TRBV12-3 or TRBV12-4; D remains ambiguous. The V gene lost 2 bases and the J gene lost 8 bases, with 6 bases spanning the gap. This CDR3 has 12 amino acids. CDR3 nucleotides: TGTGCCAGCAGTTTACATGGCGAAAAACTGTTTTTT. Its translation is CASSLHGEKLFF.

This clonotype was recorded at least ten times. The chain has TRBV6-2 or TRBV6-3 and TRBJ1-5; a weak D match, TRBD1 (6 bases). Germline lookup yields CDR1 MNHEY and CDR2 SVGEGT. The V gene lost 6 bases and the J gene lost 7 bases, with 22 bases spanning the gap. The CDR3 sequence is 16 residues long. The CDR3 loop reads CASSAAGGPRGQPQHF. DNA for the CDR3: TGTGCCAGCAGCGCCGCCGGGGGGCCGCGGGGGCAGCCCCAGCATTTT.

This clonotype occurred many times. This chain joins TRBV12-3 or TRBV12-4 and TRBJ2-7; tentative D call: TRBD1 (7 bases). V lost 5 bases and J 0 bases, leaving 20 bases between the germline ends. The CDR3 totals 17 residues. The chain's CDR3 is CASSPSRRGPASYEQYF. CDR3 bases: TGTGCCAGCAGTCCCAGCAGGAGGGGGCCCGCCTCCTACGAGCAGTACTTC.

At least ten counts were recorded for this clonotype. The chain couples TRBV19 to TRBJ1-1; 9 positions match TRBD1. CDR3 length: 18 amino acids. The germline V gene encodes CDR1 LNHDA and CDR2 SQIVND (reference sequence). V lost 6 bases, J lost 6 bases, and 20 bases stayed unmatched. CDR3 loop: CASRWGGVQGAKEAEAFF. The CDR3 coding sequence is TGTGCCAGTAGGTGGGGGGGCGTACAGGGGGCTAAAGAAGCTGAAGCTTTCTTT.

This clonotype was observed at least ten times. V gene TRBV12-3 or TRBV12-4 combines with J gene TRBJ2-5, with D perhaps matching TRBD2 (6 bases). The CDR3 totals 13 residues. Between the trimmed V and J ends, which lost 5 bases and 5 bases, there was a span of 12 bases. CDR3 residues: CASSAGTEETQYF. Written as DNA, the CDR3 is TGTGCCAGCAGTGCTGGGACTGAGGAGACCCAGTACTTC.

This clonotype was detected many times. This sequence joins TRBV27 and TRBJ2-5, with D perhaps matching TRBD1 (6 bases). CDR3 size: 16 residues. Germline V gives CDR1 MNHEY, CDR2 SMNVEV (reference sequence). V was clipped by 3 bases and J by 3 bases, with 17 bases between them. CDR3 in amino acids: CASSLVRGDSKETQYF. In nucleotides, the CDR3 is TGTGCCAGCAGTTTGGTCAGGGGTGATTCTAAAGAGACCCAGTACTTC.

J is TRBJ2-7 and V is TRBV6-2 or TRBV6-3; TRBD1 agrees at 9 bases. Per the germline V gene, CDR1 is MNHEY and CDR2 is SVGEGT. The CDR3 consists of 14 residues. After removal of 5 bases from V and 5 bases from J, the junction contained 7 bases not matched to a gene. CDR3 sequence (DNA): TGTGCCAGCAGTCCCTGGGACAGGGACAACGAGCAGTACTTC. It encodes CASSPWDRDNEQYF.

Ten or more counts support this clonotype. CDR3 in amino acids: CSAREAGGGGYEQYF. The DNA for the CDR3 is TGCAGTGCTAGAGAAGCGGGGGGGGGAGGATACGAGCAGTACTTC. The V call is TRBV20-1, the J call TRBJ2-7; 10 bases align to TRBD2. Trimming at V came to 0 bases and at J to 4 bases, leaving 6 bases not matched to a gene. Per germline, CDR1 DFQATT and CDR2 SNEGSKA (reference sequence). The CDR3 has 15 amino acids.

With regard to this clonotype: The germline gene is not matched at one end of the junction; a read error may be the cause. The V call is TRBV2, the J call TRBJ2-1; D possibly corresponds to TRBD2 (7 bases). Germline V gene data show CDR1 as SNHLY and CDR2 as FYNNEI. This CDR3 has 15 amino acids. The CDR3 sequence is CASSSLGGGYNEKFF. The CDR3 nucleotides are TGTGCCAGCAGTTCCCTAGGGGGGGGTTACAATGAGAAGTTCTTC.

This clonotype occurred many times. V usage is TRBV11-1 and J usage is TRBJ2-2; a weak D match, TRBD2 (6 bases). Germline V CDR1 and CDR2: SGHAT, FQDESV (reference sequence). Trimming cost V 8 bases and J 5 bases, with 15 bases left between them. The CDR3 consists of 14 residues. This CDR3 reads CASAGRRETGELFF. CDR3 sequence (DNA): TGTGCCAGCGCCGGGAGACGGGAAACCGGGGAGCTGTTTTTT.

This clonotype has at least ten counts. A much larger clone lies one base from this, so it may be a read error. The chain combines TRBV6-4 with TRBJ1-3; a weak D match, TRBD1 (5 bases). From germline, CDR1 is MRHNA and CDR2 SNTAGT. V was trimmed by 8 bases and J by 4 bases, leaving 15 bases between them. The CDR3 is 14 amino acids. The CDR3 region is CASETGYSGNTIYF. In nucleotides, the CDR3 is TGTGCCAGCGAAACAGGTTATTCAGGAAACACCATATATTTT.

Ten or more counts support this clonotype. This chain joins TRBV12-3 or TRBV12-4 and TRBJ2-5, with TRBD1 as a possible D gene (6 bases). The CDR3 totals 16 residues. Trimming left V 4 bases short and J 3 bases short, with 18 bases between. CDR3 region: CASSSPQGTGKETQYF. CDR3 nucleotide sequence: TGTGCCAGCAGTTCGCCCCAGGGGACCGGTAAAGAGACCCAGTACTTC.

The chain recombines TRBV11-2 with TRBJ2-2, with 10 bases identical to TRBD2. The CDR3 runs 16 residues. J gave up 4 bases and V 3 bases, and 5 bases lay outside the gene matches. Germline V lookup: CDR1 SGHAT, CDR2 FQNNGV. The CDR3 sequence is CASSLHSGGSTGELFF. Written as DNA, the CDR3 is TGTGCCAGCAGCTTGCATAGCGGGGGGAGCACCGGGGAGCTGTTTTTT.

This clonotype was detected many times. This rearrangement joins TRBV10-3 to TRBJ1-1; TRBD1 matches at 9 bases. The germline gives CDR1 ENHRY, CDR2 SYGVKD. V shed 6 bases and J 5 bases; nucleotides not matched to a gene: 13. The CDR3 is 16 amino acids. CDR3 amino acids: CAIRNGTGIRGTEAFF. DNA of the CDR3: TGTGCCATCAGAAACGGGACAGGGATACGGGGAACTGAAGCTTTCTTT.

There are many counts of this clonotype. The rearrangement joins TRBV7-8 to TRBJ1-5, with TRBD1 matching over 10 bases. The J segment lost 1 base and the V segment lost 5 bases, leaving 8 bases of the junction unmatched. CDR1 is SGHVS, CDR2 FQNEAQ, per germline. The CDR3 covers 17 residues. CDR3 coding DNA: TGTGCCAGCAGCGTAAGATGGGACAGGGGAAGCAATCAGCCCCAGCATTTT. Translating it yields CASSVRWDRGSNQPQHF.

This clonotype was seen ten or more times. V and J are TRBV27 and TRBJ1-1, with D maybe TRBD1 (6 bases). CDR3 length equals 15 residues. The germline V gene encodes CDR1 MNHEY and CDR2 SMNVEV (reference sequence). Trimming shortened V by 7 bases and J by 0 bases, and 15 bases separated the two germline ends. CDR3 nucleotide sequence: TGTGCCAGCACCAAATCGGGGGCGTTGAACACTGAAGCTTTCTTT. This codes for CASTKSGALNTEAFF.

The rearrangement links TRBV6-4 to TRBJ1-2; D is uncertain. Germline CDR1 reads MRHNA; CDR2 reads SNTAGT. This CDR3 contains 15 residues. V was pared by 5 bases and J by 8 bases, with 21 bases between. The CDR3 sequence is CASSRLGPTIGGYTF. CDR3 in DNA: TGTGCCAGCAGTCGACTCGGACCGACCATTGGAGGCTACACCTTC.

The table lists this clonotype with a few counts. V is TRBV12-3 or TRBV12-4 and J is TRBJ1-2; 7 bases are a match to TRBD1. V was pared by 5 bases and J by 1 base, with 7 bases of the junction left unmatched. The CDR3 runs 15 residues. CDR3 DNA sequence: TGTGCCAGCAGTCGACAGGGTGATCTTAACTATGGCTACACCTTC. Translating it yields CASSRQGDLNYGYTF.

This clonotype was seen only a few times. This rearrangement joins TRBV19 to TRBJ2-4, with unresolved D. The V gene lost 7 bases and the J gene lost 3 bases, with 7 bases spanning the gap. The CDR3 has 12 amino acids. CDR1 is LNHDA and CDR2 is SQIVND in the germline V gene (reference sequence). The CDR3 is CASTEGKNIQYF. CDR3 sequence (DNA): TGTGCCAGTACCGAAGGCAAAAACATTCAGTACTTC.

This clonotype was observed at least ten times. The rearrangement links TRBV6-1 to TRBJ1-1; tentatively, D is TRBD1 (6 bases). CDR3 length: 12 residues. Between the trimmed V and J ends, which lost 2 bases and 8 bases, there was a span of 9 bases. Germline-derived CDR1 and CDR2 are MNHNS and SASEGT. The CDR3 spells CASSEPGAEAFF. The CDR3 DNA is TGTGCCAGCAGTGAACCGGGGGCCGAAGCTTTCTTT.